The 3 T cell receptor beta chains reported below all come from one sample, sequenced in a study of early T cells in non-severe SARS-CoV-2 infection. TCRdb ran MiXCR on the 5' RACE reads and lists one entry per CDR3 protein. The sample holds about 77,000 distinct CDR3 sequences; around 9.9% are singletons and the top ten take roughly 5%. Sequencing input: whole blood. Source of these receptors: an adult who was a healthcare worker with PCR-confirmed SARS-CoV-2 infection or an uninfected control (not recorded which).

This clonotype was seen ten or more times. J is TRBJ2-6 and V is TRBV6-5; a possible D gene is TRBD1 (5 bases). Trimming took off 6 bases at V and 4 bases at J, with 13 bases between the two ends. The germline CDR1 and CDR2 sequences are MNHEY and SVGAGI. This CDR3 region has 15 residues. The CDR3 sequence is CASSPTEDGANVLTF. The CDR3 DNA reads as TGTGCCAGCAGCCCGACAGAGGACGGGGCCAACGTCCTGACTTTC.

As regards this clonotype: This may stem from a read error, because a much larger clone lies one nucleotide away. The chain couples TRBV12-3 or TRBV12-4 to TRBJ2-2, with TRBD1 matching over 7 bases. The CDR3 is 15 residues long. The CDR3 protein is CASRPDRVQTGEMFF. The CDR3 DNA sequence: TGTGCCAGCAGGCCTGACAGGGTACAGACCGGGGAGATGTTTTTT.

This clonotype was seen a handful of times. The chain has TRBV24-1 and TRBJ2-2; 8 positions agree with TRBD2. With 7 bases clipped from V and 3 bases from J, the junction kept 3 bases outside the gene matches. Germline V gives CDR1 KGHDR, CDR2 SFDVKD. The CDR3 sequence is 14 residues long. As DNA, the CDR3 is TGTGCCACCAGCCCCGGGGGGGACACCGGGGAGCTGTTTTTT. This codes for CATSPGGDTGELFF.